This TCR beta chain came from a study of preoperative IRX-2 immunotherapy in early breast cancer. This clone has more than one count but fewer than ten. Measured with immunoSEQ multiplex PCR; TCRdb has only the in-frame clones, and not every one. The table includes about 98,000 clones, roughly 89% detected once. The treatment denotes: preoperative locoregional IRX-2 cytokine immunotherapy. Patients received preoperative, locoregional IRX-2 cytokine immunotherapy in a phase Ib study. The germline V and J ends were trimmed by 6 bases and 8 bases, with 19 bases remaining between them. Germline lookup yields CDR1 MNHGY and CDR2 SAAAGT. The CDR3 consists of 14 residues.

The source is a human donor with breast cancer. Sequencing used tumor tissue, obtained after IRX-2 immunotherapy. The chain recombines TRBV6-8 with TRBJ1-2, with D perhaps TRBD1 (5 bases). The CDR3 sequence is CASSLTDEGFGYTF. Written as DNA, the CDR3 is TGTGCCAGCAGCTTGACAGACGAGGGCTTCGGCTACACCTTC.